This record covers a single TCR beta chain. Its antigen is currently unknown. V was pared by 2 bases and J by 0 bases, with 15 bases between. The CDR3 has 17 amino acids. Germline CDR1 and CDR2: MNHEY and SVGEGT. The data are from a study of blood T cells in healthy people across ages. Study conclusions and caveats: Estimated diversity across one million T cells was deemed an underestimate. As age increased, TCR beta diversity per million T cells fell in a roughly linear fashion.

A second PCR of 7 to 11 cycles used a sample-barcoded 5' primer and a J-beta primer mix. TCRdb passed the 5' RACE reads through MiXCR, listing each CDR3 protein once. The table shows around 1,600,000 distinct CDR3 sequences, with 35% to 45% occurring only once. The receptor was derived from a young woman in good health. The chain carries TRBV6-2 or TRBV6-3 and TRBJ2-3; D gene uncertain. The sequenced material came from blood. The DNA of the CDR3 is TGTGCCAGCAGTTACCGACCCGTTGGACCCAGCACAGATACGCAGTATTTT. It specifies CASSYRPVGPSTDTQYF.